This is a list of T cell receptor beta chains from one sample in a study of human T cells and chemical hapten exposure. TCRdb processed the RACE reads anew with MiXCR; each CDR3 protein has one entry. The sample carries some 51,000 distinct CDR3 sequences, about a tenth recorded once. The source material was whole blood, sampled in connection with sensitization to the hapten diphenylcyclopropenone (DPC). The receptors come from a woman in her 40s with alopecia areata. Some clones in this sample may be carry-over from other donors' samples. Both conserved end residues are trimmed from each CDR3. The order of the fields is clone size, V gene, J gene, CDR3 protein. Size is omitted from some rows. Given values are once, few, many or a class for expanded clones.

abundance: many; v_gene: TRBV27; j_gene: TRBJ1-6; CDR3aa: ASSSRRGGSPLH
abundance: NA; v_gene: TRBV29-1; j_gene: TRBJ1-4; CDR3aa: SGENDEKLF
abundance: few; v_gene: TRBV12-3/TRBV12-4; j_gene: TRBJ2-4; CDR3aa: ASSATGQGDNIQY
abundance: many; v_gene: TRBV5-1; j_gene: TRBJ1-2; CDR3aa: ASSLERGNYGYT
abundance: NA; v_gene: TRBV30; j_gene: TRBJ2-2; CDR3aa: AWSVGWNTGELF
abundance: many; v_gene: TRBV5-6; j_gene: TRBJ2-3; CDR3aa: ASSFTDTQY
abundance: many; v_gene: TRBV12-3/TRBV12-4; j_gene: TRBJ1-2; CDR3aa: ASSFTGTSRGYT
abundance: once; v_gene: TRBV9; j_gene: TRBJ1-6; CDR3aa: ASSVGSSPLH
abundance: NA; v_gene: TRBV7-9; j_gene: TRBJ2-3; CDR3aa: ASSDPTRFSTDTQY
abundance: many; v_gene: TRBV3-1; j_gene: TRBJ1-1; CDR3aa: ASSQHSPGQSEAF
abundance: few; v_gene: TRBV4-1; j_gene: TRBJ2-1; CDR3aa: ASSVQGHEQF
abundance: NA; v_gene: TRBV5-4; j_gene: TRBJ2-3; CDR3aa: ASSLDLAGQY
abundance: many; v_gene: TRBV7-2; j_gene: TRBJ2-2; CDR3aa: ASSPSGLNAGELF
abundance: many; v_gene: TRBV13; j_gene: TRBJ2-1; CDR3aa: ASSLGRGFNKF
abundance: many; v_gene: TRBV12-3/TRBV12-4; j_gene: TRBJ1-3; CDR3aa: AGGHPGNTIY
abundance: many; v_gene: TRBV6-5; j_gene: TRBJ1-4; CDR3aa: ASSYDSGNEKLF
abundance: NA; v_gene: TRBV2; j_gene: TRBJ2-1; CDR3aa: ASSAFREGYNEQF
abundance: NA; v_gene: TRBV5-1; j_gene: TRBJ2-5; CDR3aa: ASWMDRVETQY
abundance: many; v_gene: TRBV10-3; j_gene: TRBJ2-7; CDR3aa: AISPRDTPSYEQY
abundance: many; v_gene: TRBV7-8; j_gene: TRBJ2-3; CDR3aa: ASSTPRGGNDTQY
abundance: medium-sized; v_gene: TRBV27; j_gene: TRBJ2-3; CDR3aa: ASSTGATDTQY
abundance: many; v_gene: TRBV6-5; j_gene: TRBJ2-4; CDR3aa: ASSYSPRENIQY
abundance: many; v_gene: TRBV2; j_gene: TRBJ2-3; CDR3aa: ASQTETTDTQY
abundance: few; v_gene: TRBV6-5; j_gene: TRBJ2-7; CDR3aa: ASILRGEQY